A selection of T cell receptor beta chains follows, all from one sample in a study of Ad26.COV2.S vaccination and SARS-CoV-2 variants. Libraries were prepared by immunoSEQ multiplex PCR; TCRdb keeps only in-frame clonotypes and omits some of them. Here the sample spans roughly 380,000 clones, roughly 90% being singletons. Material: peripheral blood, obtained in a trial of Ad26.COV2.S vaccine versus placebo. The receptors derive from a person between 18 and 59 years old who received the Ad26.COV2.S COVID-19 vaccine or a placebo. Each CDR3 is given with its conserved first and last residue. The D gene is left open where the match is weak. Where a row states a size, it is once, few, many or the class of an expanded clone; other rows omit it.

abundance: NA
j_gene: TRBJ2-7
v_gene: TRBV6-5
d_gene: NA
CDR3nt: TGTGCCAGCAGTCCCCGCCGAGGGTACGAGCAGTACTTC
CDR3aa: CASSPRRGYEQYF

abundance: NA
j_gene: TRBJ2-7
v_gene: TRBV10-2
d_gene: TRBD1
CDR3nt: TGCGCCAGCAGCGGGAGATGGACAGGGGACGGCTACGAGCAGTACTTC
CDR3aa: CASSGRWTGDGYEQYF

abundance: NA
j_gene: TRBJ2-6
v_gene: TRBV7-3
d_gene: NA
CDR3nt: TGTGCCAGCAGCTTATTCGGGGGCTCCTCCTCTGGGGCCAACGTCCTGACTTTC
CDR3aa: CASSLFGGSSSGANVLTF

abundance: NA
j_gene: TRBJ1-2
v_gene: TRBV9
d_gene: NA
CDR3nt: TGTGCCAGCGGAGAGGGCAGGGGATTCTATGGCTACACCTTC
CDR3aa: CASGEGRGFYGYTF

abundance: NA
j_gene: TRBJ2-5
v_gene: TRBV7-2
d_gene: NA
CDR3nt: TGTGCCAGCAGCCGTCAAGAGACCCAGTACTTC
CDR3aa: CASSRQETQYF

abundance: NA
j_gene: TRBJ2-7
v_gene: TRBV7-2
d_gene: NA
CDR3nt: TGTGCCAGCAGCATCTCTGAGGGGCACTACGAGCAGTACTTC
CDR3aa: CASSISEGHYEQYF

abundance: NA
j_gene: TRBJ2-1
v_gene: TRBV7-9
d_gene: TRBD2
CDR3nt: TGTGCCAGCAGCTTAGGATGGGGTGGTAGCGGGGGGCTCAATGAGCAGTTCTTC
CDR3aa: CASSLGWGGSGGLNEQFF

abundance: NA
j_gene: TRBJ2-3
v_gene: TRBV27
d_gene: TRBD1
CDR3nt: TGTGCCAGCAGTTTTAGTCCCGGACAGGGGGGGATCACAGATACGCAGTATTTT
CDR3aa: CASSFSPGQGGITDTQYF

abundance: NA
j_gene: TRBJ2-2
v_gene: TRBV7-7
d_gene: NA
CDR3nt: TGTGCCAGCAGCCCCGCTTCCGGGGTGGACACCGGGGAGCTGTTTTTT
CDR3aa: CASSPASGVDTGELFF

abundance: NA
j_gene: TRBJ2-2
v_gene: TRBV10-3
d_gene: NA
CDR3nt: TGTGCCATCAGTGAGTCGAAAAGTACGAACACCGGGGAGCTGTTTTTT
CDR3aa: CAISESKSTNTGELFF

abundance: NA
j_gene: TRBJ2-7
v_gene: TRBV19
d_gene: TRBD1
CDR3nt: TGTGCCAGTAGTCCCGGGACAGGTGACGAGCAGTACTTC
CDR3aa: CASSPGTGDEQYF

abundance: once
j_gene: TRBJ1-5
v_gene: TRBV19
d_gene: NA
CDR3nt: TGTGCCAGTAGTTCCGCATACAGTTATAGCAATCAGCCCCAGCATTTT
CDR3aa: CASSSAYSYSNQPQHF

abundance: NA
j_gene: TRBJ1-1
v_gene: TRBV5-4
d_gene: NA
CDR3nt: TGTGCCAGCAGCCCGTGGGGTCAGAAAGCAGCTTTCTTT
CDR3aa: CASSPWGQKAAFF

abundance: NA
j_gene: TRBJ2-1
v_gene: TRBV9
d_gene: NA
CDR3nt: TGTGCCAGCAGCGTAGACGGGGAGACCTACAATGAGCAGTTCTTC
CDR3aa: CASSVDGETYNEQFF